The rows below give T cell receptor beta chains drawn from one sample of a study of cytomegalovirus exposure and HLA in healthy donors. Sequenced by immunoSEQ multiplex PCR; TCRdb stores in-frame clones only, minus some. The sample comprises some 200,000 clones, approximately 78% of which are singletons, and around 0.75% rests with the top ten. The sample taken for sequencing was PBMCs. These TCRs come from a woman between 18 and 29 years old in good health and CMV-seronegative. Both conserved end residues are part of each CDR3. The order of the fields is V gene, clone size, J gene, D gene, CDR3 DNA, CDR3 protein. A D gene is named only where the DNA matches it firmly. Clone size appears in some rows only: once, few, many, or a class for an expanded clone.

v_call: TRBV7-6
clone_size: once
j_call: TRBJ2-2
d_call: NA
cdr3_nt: TGTGCCAGCAGATCGGACAAGAACACCGGGGAGCTGTTTTTT
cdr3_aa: CASRSDKNTGELFF

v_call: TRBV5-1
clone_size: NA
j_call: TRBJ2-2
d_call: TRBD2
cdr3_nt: TGCGCCAGCAGCCTCGTCACGGGAGGCTCGGCCGGGGAGCTGTTTTTT
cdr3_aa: CASSLVTGGSAGELFF

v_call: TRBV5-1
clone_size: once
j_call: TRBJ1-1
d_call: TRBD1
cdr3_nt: TGCGCCAGCACGGGGACAGGGGTGAACACTGAAGCTTTCTTT
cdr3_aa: CASTGTGVNTEAFF

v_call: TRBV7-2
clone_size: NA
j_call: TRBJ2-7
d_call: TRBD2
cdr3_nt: TGTGCCAGCAGCTTCTCTAGCGGGGGGTCTCCCTACGAGCAGTACTTC
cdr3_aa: CASSFSSGGSPYEQYF

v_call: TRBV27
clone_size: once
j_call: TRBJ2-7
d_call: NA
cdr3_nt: TGTGCCAGCAGTTTAAGTGGGGGCCCGGACCACGAGCAGTACTTC
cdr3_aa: CASSLSGGPDHEQYF

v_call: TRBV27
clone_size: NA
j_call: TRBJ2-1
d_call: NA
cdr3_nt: TGTGCCAGCAGTCTAACAGGGTATGAGCAGTTCTTC
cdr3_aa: CASSLTGYEQFF

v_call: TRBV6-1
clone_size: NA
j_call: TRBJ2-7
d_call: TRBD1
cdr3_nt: TGTGCCAGCAGTGAATGGACAGGGGGCCGGTACGAGCAGTACTTC
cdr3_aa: CASSEWTGGRYEQYF

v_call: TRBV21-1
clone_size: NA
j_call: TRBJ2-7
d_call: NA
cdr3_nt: TGTGCCAGCAGCAACAGGGGGGCCGGCTCGTACGAGCAGTACTTC
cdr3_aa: CASSNRGAGSYEQYF

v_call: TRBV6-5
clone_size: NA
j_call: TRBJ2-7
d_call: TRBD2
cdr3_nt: TGTGCCAGCAGTTACGTCTCCGGGGGGGGGTTCGAGCAGTACTTC
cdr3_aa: CASSYVSGGGFEQYF

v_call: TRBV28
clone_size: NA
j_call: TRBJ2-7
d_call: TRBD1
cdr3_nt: TGTGCCAGCAGGCGGGTGACAGGGCCCTACGAGCAGTACTTC
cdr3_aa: CASRRVTGPYEQYF

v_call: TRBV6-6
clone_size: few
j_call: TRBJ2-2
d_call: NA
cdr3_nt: TGTGCCAGCAGCTGGACAGAGTACACCGGGGAGCTGTTTTTT
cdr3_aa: CASSWTEYTGELFF

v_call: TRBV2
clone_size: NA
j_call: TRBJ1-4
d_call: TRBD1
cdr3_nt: TGTGCCAGCAGAGGGGACAGGGGGGACGAAAAACTGTTTTTT
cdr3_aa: CASRGDRGDEKLFF

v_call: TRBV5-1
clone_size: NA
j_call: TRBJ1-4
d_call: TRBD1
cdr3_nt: TGCGCCAGCAGCATACAGGGGACAACTAATGAAAAACTGTTTTTT
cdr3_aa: CASSIQGTTNEKLFF

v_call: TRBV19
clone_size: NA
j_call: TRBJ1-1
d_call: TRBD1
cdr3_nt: TGTGCCAGTAGCAGTACAGGGGCCGCTGAAGCTTTCTTT
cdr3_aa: CASSSTGAAEAFF

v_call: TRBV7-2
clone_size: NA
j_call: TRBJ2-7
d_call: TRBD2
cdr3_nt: TGTGCCAGCAGCTTACAGGGGGGGGTAGCGGGAGTCTCCTACGAGCAGTACTTC
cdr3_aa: CASSLQGGVAGVSYEQYF

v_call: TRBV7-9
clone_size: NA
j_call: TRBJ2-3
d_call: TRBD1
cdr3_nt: TGTGCCAGCAGCTTAAGACAGGGGGTGGAAGATACGCAGTATTTT
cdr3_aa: CASSLRQGVEDTQYF

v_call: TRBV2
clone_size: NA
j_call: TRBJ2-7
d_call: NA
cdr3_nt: TGTGCCAGCAGTTACCAGGGGATCTCCTACGAGCAGTACTTC
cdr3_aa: CASSYQGISYEQYF

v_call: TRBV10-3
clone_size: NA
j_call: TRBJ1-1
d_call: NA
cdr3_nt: TGTGCCATCAGTGAGACCCGGGAAACTGAAGCTTTCTTT
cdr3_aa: CAISETRETEAFF

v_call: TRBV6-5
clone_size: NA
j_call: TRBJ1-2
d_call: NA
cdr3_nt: TGTGCCAGCAGTTACCTACAGGGTCACTATGGCTACACCTTC
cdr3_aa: CASSYLQGHYGYTF

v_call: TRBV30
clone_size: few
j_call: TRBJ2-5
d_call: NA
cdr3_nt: TGTGCCTGGAGTCTCGAGTCCGAGACCCAGTACTTC
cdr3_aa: CAWSLESETQYF

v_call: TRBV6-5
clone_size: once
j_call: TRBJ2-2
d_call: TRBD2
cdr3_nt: TGTGCCAGCACCCTAGCGGGGGCCTACACCGGGGAGCTGTTTTTT
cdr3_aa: CASTLAGAYTGELFF

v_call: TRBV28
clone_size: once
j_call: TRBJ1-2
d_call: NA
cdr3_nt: TGTGCCAGCAGTGAACAGAGCCCCTATGGCTACACCTTC
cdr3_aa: CASSEQSPYGYTF

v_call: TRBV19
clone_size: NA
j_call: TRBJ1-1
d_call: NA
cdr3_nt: TGTGCCAGTAGTATAGCGCCAGGGGCGTCCACTGAAGCTTTCTTT
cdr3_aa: CASSIAPGASTEAFF

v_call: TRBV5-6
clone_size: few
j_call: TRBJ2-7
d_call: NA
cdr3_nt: TGTGCCAGCAGCTTTTCGAGTTACGAGCAGTACTTC
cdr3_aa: CASSFSSYEQYF

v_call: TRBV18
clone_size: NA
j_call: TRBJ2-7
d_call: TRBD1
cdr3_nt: TGTGCCAGCTCACCAGGGAACGGGGACAGGGCCCACGAGCAGTACTTC
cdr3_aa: CASSPGNGDRAHEQYF

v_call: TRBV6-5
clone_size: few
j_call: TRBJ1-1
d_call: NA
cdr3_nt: TGTGCCAGCAGTTCGACAGTTGAAGCTTTCTTT
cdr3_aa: CASSSTVEAFF

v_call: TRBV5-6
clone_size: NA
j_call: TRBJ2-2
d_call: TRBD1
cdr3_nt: TGTGCCAGCAGCGGTAGGACAGGGAACACCGGGGAGCTGTTTTTT
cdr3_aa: CASSGRTGNTGELFF

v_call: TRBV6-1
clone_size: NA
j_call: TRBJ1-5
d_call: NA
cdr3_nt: TGTGCCAGCAGCGACTCAGGGGGCAATCAGCCCCAGCATTTT
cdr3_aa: CASSDSGGNQPQHF

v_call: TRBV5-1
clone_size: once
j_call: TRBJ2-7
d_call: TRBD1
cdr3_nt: TGCGCCAGCAGCACCAGGACAGGGGTAAACGAGCAGTACTTC
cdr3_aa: CASSTRTGVNEQYF

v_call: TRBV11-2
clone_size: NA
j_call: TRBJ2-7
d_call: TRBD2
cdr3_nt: TGTGCCAGCAGCTTATCGGGACTAGGGGGCGAGCAGTACTTC
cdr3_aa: CASSLSGLGGEQYF